This T cell receptor beta chain was obtained from a study of Graves' ophthalmopathy and Graves' hyperthyroidism. The CDR3 is 16 residues long, counting both termini. Points on this clonotype: The antigen is undetermined. It is unclear where the CDR3 begins or ends on the DNA, so no DNA is shown, and the CDR3 is as TCRdb lists it.

The TCR beta CDR3 regions underwent amplification from RNA transcripts. The authors performed first-round RT-PCR with HTBI primers and then a second-round multiplex PCR. TCRdb redid the calling of the multiplex PCR reads with MiXCR, one entry per CDR3 protein. The sample holds 500,000 to 700,000 distinct CDR3 sequences, about 24% seen once. Findings and limits, study-wide: Ophthalmopathy progression predictions by the model showed around 72% specificity and 70.59% sensitivity.

Sample: peripheral blood. The chain combines TRBV12-3 or TRBV12-4 with TRBJ1-1; the D segment call TRBD1 is taken from the table without a DNA check. This sequence was found in a woman younger than 35 with stable Graves' hyperthyroidism. Some clones in this sample may be carry-over from other donors' samples. CDR3 sequence: CASSFGPGGMGTEAFF.